A single T cell receptor beta chain is shown here with its context. Its antigen is unidentified. Via the markers CD45RO/CCR7/CD25/CD127/CD95/CD27, stem cell-like memory, regulatory, central memory and naive CD4+ cells were sorted. Purity exceeding 95% was reached by all sorted populations. This CDR3 is built from 13 residues. Trimming took 4 bases from V and 3 from J; bases not matched to a gene: 0. Germline lookup yields CDR1 LNHDA and CDR2 SQIVND (reference sequence). The data stem from a study of beta chain features in type 1 diabetes. Study at large: Similarity in age, gender and cell yields was seen between patients and healthy donors.

General study results and limits: When VDJ junctions were examined, type 1 diabetes patients showed fewer insertions and more deletions. In every one of the four CD4+ subsets, TCRB CDR3s were moderately but significantly shorter in Type 1 diabetes patients.

The isolated RNA, all of it, was reverse transcribed, so expressed TCRB transcripts were what got sequenced. Repertoires were generated with immunoSEQ multiplex PCR, while TCRdb's copy carries only in-frame clones and drops some. The data contain more than 250,000 clones, about 15% of them singletons. The receptor was derived from a man aged 18 to 30 with type 1 diabetes. The chain has TRBV19 and TRBJ2-1; 7 nucleotides agree with TRBD1. Sequences were obtained from naive CD4+ T cells from blood. DNA for the CDR3: TGTGCCAGTAGTAGGGACAGCTACAATGAGCAGTTCTTC. Amino acid sequence: CASSRDSYNEQFF.